This T cell receptor (beta chain) emerged from a study of blood T cell repertoires in COVID-19. Study in general: Material from acute and convalescent COVID-19 was sourced from the United States, Italy and Spain.

Original handling: Amplified reference gene primers provided the basis for estimating nucleated cell counts. Measured with immunoSEQ multiplex PCR; TCRdb has only the in-frame clones, and not every one. That table gives V, J and clone size, and the DNA gave D and trimming. The table records about 90,000 clones, roughly 87% of them present only once. CDR1 and CDR2 (germline): SGHNT, YYREEE (reference sequence). With 4 bases removed from V and 3 bases from J, the gap between germline ends came to 11 bases. The CDR3 has 13 amino acids. The receptor's source is a male donor with acute or convalescent COVID-19. The chain employs TRBV5-4 and TRBJ2-7, with D tentatively TRBD2 (5 bases). Sequencing used peripheral blood. The DNA of the CDR3 is TGTGCCAGCAGCCGAACGGGGAGCTACGAGCAGTACTTC. It yields the protein CASSRTGSYEQYF.